These T cell receptor beta chains were read from a single sample in a study of control samples from healthy donors and cancer patients. Sequenced by immunoSEQ multiplex PCR; TCRdb stores in-frame clones only, minus some. The table has more than 100,000 clones, 80% to 95% seen once. What was sequenced was blood. These receptors originate from a young woman in good health. Both conserved end residues are part of each CDR3. Fields, in order: D gene, clone size, J gene, V gene, CDR3 protein, CDR3 DNA. D genes are given only for firm matches. The size field is filled for only some rows; it gives once, few, many or a size class.

NA,once,TRBJ2-6,TRBV14,CASSQGSYSGANVLTF,TGTGCCAGCAGCCAAGGCTCCTACTCTGGGGCCAACGTCCTGACTTTC
NA,NA,TRBJ2-5,TRBV7-8,CASSLALPPLSRGALQETQYF,TGTGCCAGCAGCTTAGCGCTCCCTCCATTATCGCGGGGAGCTCTCCAAGAGACCCAGTACTTC
TRBD2,NA,TRBJ2-5,TRBV11-3,CASNSGGAKTQYF,TGTGCCAGCAATAGCGGGGGGGCGAAGACCCAGTACTTC
TRBD2,NA,TRBJ2-2,TRBV14,CASSQSARGLAGVYTGELFF,TGTGCCAGCAGCCAAAGTGCGCGGGGACTAGCGGGGGTGTACACCGGGGAGCTGTTTTTT
NA,NA,TRBJ1-1,TRBV30,CAWTDGVNTEAFF,TGTGCCTGGACGGACGGAGTGAACACTGAAGCTTTCTTT
NA,once,TRBJ1-5,TRBV6-5,CASNPGTPNQPQHF,TGTGCCAGCAACCCCGGGACACCCAATCAGCCCCAGCATTTT
TRBD1,NA,TRBJ1-1,TRBV28,CASSPVRGPGTEAFF,TGTGCCAGCAGTCCCGTTAGGGGGCCGGGCACTGAAGCTTTCTTT
NA,NA,TRBJ1-6,TRBV2,CASHAPNSPLHF,TGTGCCAGCCATGCCCCTAATTCACCCCTCCACTTT
NA,once,TRBJ2-2,TRBV24-1,CATSDLGGDRELFF,TGTGCCACCAGTGATTTGGGGGGGGACAGGGAGCTGTTTTTT
NA,NA,TRBJ1-3,TRBV5-1,CASSSGASGNTIYF,TGCGCCAGCAGCTCAGGGGCATCTGGAAACACCATATATTTT
TRBD2,NA,TRBJ2-7,TRBV2,CASCPSGRANEQYF,TGTGCCAGCTGCCCTAGCGGGAGGGCGAACGAGCAGTACTTC
TRBD2,NA,TRBJ2-3,TRBV5-1,CASSLGMSGGGDTQYF,TGCGCCAGCAGCTTGGGAATGTCGGGAGGGGGAGATACGCAGTATTTT
TRBD2,NA,TRBJ2-7,TRBV11-3,CASSLICLAVSYEQYF,TGTGCCAGCAGCTTAATATGCCTAGCGGTTTCCTACGAGCAGTACTTC
TRBD1,NA,TRBJ2-1,TRBV7-3,CASSLKGGGHSSYNEQFF,TGTGCCAGCAGCTTAAAAGGGGGCGGGCACAGCTCCTACAATGAGCAGTTCTTC
NA,NA,TRBJ2-6,TRBV6-5,CASSRQSSGANVLTF,TGTGCCAGCAGTCGACAGAGCTCTGGGGCCAACGTCCTGACTTTC
NA,NA,TRBJ1-5,TRBV6-6,CASSATGREYQPQHF,TGTGCCAGCAGCGCTACAGGGCGGGAGTATCAGCCCCAGCATTTT
TRBD1,NA,TRBJ1-6,TRBV7-6,CASSPGTGDNSPLHF,TGTGCCAGCAGCCCCGGGACAGGGGATAATTCACCCCTCCACTTT
NA,NA,TRBJ1-4,TRBV6-5,CASRKDGATNEKLFF,TGTGCCAGCAGGAAGGACGGGGCAACTAATGAAAAACTGTTTTTT
NA,NA,TRBJ2-1,TRBV9,CASSVSGGEGGNEQFF,TGTGCCAGCAGCGTATCTGGCGGGGAAGGAGGAAATGAGCAGTTCTTC
TRBD2,NA,TRBJ2-2,TRBV7-3,CASSPTSVPGELFF,TGTGCCAGCAGCCCTACTAGCGTTCCCGGGGAGCTGTTTTTT
NA,few,TRBJ1-2,TRBV6-5,CASGTPATGYTF,TGTGCCAGCGGGACCCCCGCTACGGGCTACACCTTC
TRBD2,NA,TRBJ2-7,TRBV28,CASGAGVSVQYF,TGTGCCAGCGGCGCGGGAGTGTCCGTGCAGTACTTC
NA,NA,TRBJ2-5,TRBV29-1,CSVEGGTAIQETQYF,TGCAGCGTTGAGGGGGGGACAGCCATCCAAGAGACCCAGTACTTC
NA,NA,TRBJ1-2,TRBV5-1,CASSLAEGPTYGYTF,TGCGCCAGCAGCTTGGCCGAAGGACCTACCTATGGCTACACCTTC
NA,NA,TRBJ2-7,TRBV27,CASSLSPGRGYEQYF,TGTGCCAGCAGTTTATCTCCAGGGAGAGGTTACGAGCAGTACTTC
NA,NA,TRBJ1-4,TRBV4-3,CASSQGGARVEKLFF,TGCGCCAGCAGCCAAGGGGGGGCGCGGGTTGAAAAACTGTTTTTT
NA,NA,TRBJ1-1,TRBV21-1,CASIGTEAFF,TGTGCCAGCATCGGAACTGAAGCTTTCTTT
TRBD2,NA,TRBJ2-1,TRBV20-1,CSASRGTSGRVIYNEQFF,TGCAGTGCTAGTAGGGGGACTAGCGGGAGGGTTATATACAATGAGCAGTTCTTC
NA,NA,TRBJ2-1,TRBV25-1,CASSEYGLANYNEQFF,TGTGCCAGCAGTGAATATGGGCTAGCGAACTACAATGAGCAGTTCTTC
TRBD2,NA,TRBJ2-3,TRBV7-8,CASSTGLFWDTQYF,TGTGCCAGCAGCACGGGACTATTTTGGGATACGCAGTATTTT
NA,NA,TRBJ2-1,TRBV13,CASSCADVGPSSYNEQFF,TGTGCCAGCAGCTGCGCTGATGTGGGACCAAGCTCCTACAATGAGCAGTTCTTC
NA,NA,TRBJ2-2,TRBV19,CASSIGRRWGGELFF,TGTGCCAGTAGTATTGGAAGACGATGGGGCGGGGAGCTGTTTTTT
NA,NA,TRBJ2-1,TRBV19,CASTRGAGMGENEQFF,TGTGCCAGTACCCGAGGAGCGGGTATGGGTGAAAATGAGCAGTTCTTC
TRBD1,NA,TRBJ2-7,TRBV28,CASSFRQGGSAYEQYF,TGTGCCAGCAGTTTCCGACAGGGCGGCTCGGCCTACGAGCAGTACTTC
NA,NA,TRBJ2-3,TRBV7-2,CASSLKTGADTQYF,TGTGCCAGCAGCTTAAAGACAGGAGCAGATACGCAGTATTTT
NA,NA,TRBJ1-1,TRBV14,CASSRSVNTEAFF,TGTGCCAGCAGCCGCTCGGTGAACACTGAAGCTTTCTTT
NA,NA,TRBJ2-7,TRBV2,CASTDGFEQYF,TGTGCCAGCACGGATGGCTTCGAGCAGTACTTC
TRBD1,NA,TRBJ1-1,TRBV7-9,CASSLATGHTEAFF,TGTGCCAGCAGCTTAGCGACAGGGCACACTGAAGCTTTCTTT
TRBD2,once,TRBJ2-7,TRBV9,CASSVGGGSASEQYF,TGTGCCAGCAGCGTAGGGGGCGGGAGTGCTTCCGAGCAGTACTTC
NA,NA,TRBJ1-5,TRBV7-6,CASSLGGVEPVYSNQPQHF,TGTGCCAGCAGCTTAGGGGGTGTCGAACCAGTTTATAGCAATCAGCCCCAGCATTTT
NA,NA,TRBJ1-2,TRBV12-3/TRBV12-4,CASSDRGGYGYTF,TGTGCCAGCAGTGATAGGGGCGGCTATGGCTACACCTTC
NA,NA,TRBJ2-5,TRBV29-1,CSVVGETQYF,TGCAGCGTTGTGGGAGAGACCCAGTACTTC
NA,NA,TRBJ2-3,TRBV4-3,CASSQEKRITDTQYF,TGCGCCAGCAGCCAAGAAAAGCGTATCACAGATACGCAGTATTTT
TRBD2,NA,TRBJ2-7,TRBV4-2,CASSPRLAGEEISGEQYF,TGTGCCAGCAGCCCCCGACTAGCGGGAGAGGAGATTTCGGGCGAGCAGTACTTC
NA,NA,TRBJ1-5,TRBV7-2,CASSRTFNQPQHF,TGTGCCAGCAGCCGGACCTTCAATCAGCCCCAGCATTTT
TRBD2,NA,TRBJ2-7,TRBV28,CASSLYAPPIAGNYEQYF,TGTGCCAGCAGTTTATATGCCCCCCCCATAGCGGGAAACTACGAGCAGTACTTC
NA,NA,TRBJ1-1,TRBV14,CASSPPPRGHLNTEAFF,TGTGCCAGCAGCCCTCCACCCCGGGGACATCTGAACACTGAAGCTTTCTTT